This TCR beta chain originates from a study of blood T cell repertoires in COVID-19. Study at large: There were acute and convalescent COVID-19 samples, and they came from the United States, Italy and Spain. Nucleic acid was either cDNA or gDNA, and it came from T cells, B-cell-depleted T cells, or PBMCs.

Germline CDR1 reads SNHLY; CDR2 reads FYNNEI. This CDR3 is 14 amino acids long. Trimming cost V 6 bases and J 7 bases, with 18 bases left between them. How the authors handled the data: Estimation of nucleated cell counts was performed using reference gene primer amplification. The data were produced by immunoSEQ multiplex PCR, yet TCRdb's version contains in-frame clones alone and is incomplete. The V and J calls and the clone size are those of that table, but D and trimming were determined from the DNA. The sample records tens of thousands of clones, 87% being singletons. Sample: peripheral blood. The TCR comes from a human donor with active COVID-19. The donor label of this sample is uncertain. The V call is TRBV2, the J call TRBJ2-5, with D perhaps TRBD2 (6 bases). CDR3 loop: CASRGGGRSRTQYF. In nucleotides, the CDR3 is TGTGCCAGCAGGGGGGGAGGACGGTCCCGGACCCAGTACTTC. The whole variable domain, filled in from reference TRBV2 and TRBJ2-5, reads EPEVTQTPSHQVTQMGQEVILRCVPISNHLYFYWYRQILGQKVEFLVSFYNNEISEKSEIFDDQFSVERPDGSNFTLKIRSTKLEDSAMYFCASRGGGRSRTQYFGPGTRLLVL.